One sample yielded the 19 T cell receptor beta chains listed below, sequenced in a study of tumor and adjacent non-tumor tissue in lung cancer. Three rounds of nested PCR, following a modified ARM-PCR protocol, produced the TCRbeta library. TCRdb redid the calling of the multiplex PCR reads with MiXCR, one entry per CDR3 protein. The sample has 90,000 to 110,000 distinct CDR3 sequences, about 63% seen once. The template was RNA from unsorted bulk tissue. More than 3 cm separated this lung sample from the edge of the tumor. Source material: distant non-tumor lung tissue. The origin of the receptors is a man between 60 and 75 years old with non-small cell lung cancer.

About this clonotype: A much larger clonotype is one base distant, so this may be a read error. The CDR3 reads CASSITGIPWREKLFF. Written as DNA, the CDR3 is TGTGCCAGCAGCATTACCGGGATCCCCTGGAGGGAAAAACTGTTTTTT. This chain connects TRBV7-9 to TRBJ1-4; D is unclear. The CDR3 loop spans 16 amino acids. CDR1 is SEHNR, CDR2 FQNEAQ, per germline (reference sequence). V lost 5 bases to trimming and J lost 8 bases, with 21 bases between them. The variable domain in full, with the rest retrieved from reference TRBV7-9 and TRBJ1-4, is DTGVSQNPRHKITKRGQNVTFRCDPISEHNRLYWYRQTLGQGPEFLTYFQNEAQLEKSRLLSDRFSAERPKGSFSTLEIQRTEQGDSAMYLCASSITGIPWREKLFFGSGTQLSVL.

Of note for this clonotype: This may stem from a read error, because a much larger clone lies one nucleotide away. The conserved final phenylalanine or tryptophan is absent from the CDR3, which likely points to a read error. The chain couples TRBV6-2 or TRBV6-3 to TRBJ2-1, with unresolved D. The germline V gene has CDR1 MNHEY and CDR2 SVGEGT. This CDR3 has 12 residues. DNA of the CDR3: TGTGCCAGCAGTTTTACTAACAATGGGCAGTTCTTA. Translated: CASSFTNNGQFL.

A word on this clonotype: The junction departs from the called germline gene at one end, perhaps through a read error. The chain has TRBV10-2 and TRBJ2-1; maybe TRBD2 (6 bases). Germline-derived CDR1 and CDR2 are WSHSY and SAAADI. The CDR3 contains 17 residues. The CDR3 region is CASRSTWGYLDYNERFF. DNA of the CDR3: TGCGCCAGCAGAAGTACATGGGGCTACCTGGACTACAATGAGCGGTTCTTC.

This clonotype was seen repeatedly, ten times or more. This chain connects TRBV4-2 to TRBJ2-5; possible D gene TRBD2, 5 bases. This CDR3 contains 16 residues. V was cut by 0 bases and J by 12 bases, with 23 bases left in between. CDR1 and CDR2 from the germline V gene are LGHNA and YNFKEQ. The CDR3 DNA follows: TGTGCCAGCAGCCAAGAAGGTATGGTCTCGACTACACAAAAGTACTTC. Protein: CASSQEGMVSTTQKYF.

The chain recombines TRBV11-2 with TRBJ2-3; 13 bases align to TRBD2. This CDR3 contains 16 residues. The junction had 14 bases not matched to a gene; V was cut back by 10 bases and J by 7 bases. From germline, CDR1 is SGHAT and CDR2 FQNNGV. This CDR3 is CANRTRTSGSLNTQYF. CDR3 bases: TGTGCCAACAGGACAAGGACTAGCGGGAGCTTGAATACGCAGTATTTT.

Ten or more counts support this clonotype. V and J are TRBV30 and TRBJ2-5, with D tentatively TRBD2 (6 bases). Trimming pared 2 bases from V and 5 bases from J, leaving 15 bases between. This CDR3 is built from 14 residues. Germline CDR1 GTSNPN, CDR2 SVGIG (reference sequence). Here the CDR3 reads CAWSPMWGRETQYF. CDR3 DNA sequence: TGTGCCTGGAGTCCTATGTGGGGGAGGGAGACCCAGTACTTC.

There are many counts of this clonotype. The CDR3 DNA reads TGTGCCAGCAGCTTAAACGGACTAGCGGGGGGGCTACGCACAGATACGCAGTATTTT. This sequence encodes CASSLNGLAGGLRTDTQYF. The V and J genes are TRBV13 and TRBJ2-3; 15 nucleotides line up with TRBD2. The ends lost 2 bases at V and 1 base at J; junction bases unmatched: 7. Germline CDR1 PRHDT, CDR2 FYEKMQ (reference sequence). CDR3 size: 19 residues.

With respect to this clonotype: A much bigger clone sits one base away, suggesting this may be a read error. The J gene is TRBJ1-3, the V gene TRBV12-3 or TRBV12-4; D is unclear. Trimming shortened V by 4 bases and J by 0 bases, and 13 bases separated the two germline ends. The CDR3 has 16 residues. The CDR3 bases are TGTGCCAGCAGTTCAGCGGCCAGGTCCTCTGGAAACACCATATATTTT. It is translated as CASSSAARSSGNTIYF.

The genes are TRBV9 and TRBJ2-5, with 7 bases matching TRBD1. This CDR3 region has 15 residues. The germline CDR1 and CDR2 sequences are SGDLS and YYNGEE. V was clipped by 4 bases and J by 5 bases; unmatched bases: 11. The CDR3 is CASSTGTDPRETQYF. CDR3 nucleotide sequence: TGTGCCAGCAGCACCGGGACAGACCCCCGGGAGACCCAGTACTTC.

The CDR3 nucleotides are TGTGCCAGCAATTCAAGAGAGGGCTACAATGAGCAGTTCTTC. The encoded protein is CASNSREGYNEQFF. The chain combines TRBV2 with TRBJ2-1, with D possibly TRBD2 on 5 matching bases. Trimming took 7 bases from V and 3 from J, leaving 13 bases between them. Germline lookup yields CDR1 SNHLY and CDR2 FYNNEI. The CDR3 spans 14 residues.

The CDR3 region has the DNA TGTGCCAGCAGCTTAGGGCGGACCGGCGAGCAGTACTTC. Protein product: CASSLGRTGEQYF. The chain carries TRBV7-9 and TRBJ2-7; D is undetermined. Deletions cut 1 base from V and 6 bases from J, with 10 bases between. The CDR3 has 13 amino acids. Per the germline V gene, CDR1 is SEHNR and CDR2 is FQNEAQ (reference sequence).

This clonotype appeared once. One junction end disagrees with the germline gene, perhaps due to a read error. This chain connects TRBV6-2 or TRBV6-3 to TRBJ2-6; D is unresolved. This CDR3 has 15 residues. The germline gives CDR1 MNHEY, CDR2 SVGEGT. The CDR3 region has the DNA TGTGTCAGCAGGCCCTCGGGTCGCTGGGCCAACGTCCCGACTTTC. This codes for CVSRPSGRWANVPTF.

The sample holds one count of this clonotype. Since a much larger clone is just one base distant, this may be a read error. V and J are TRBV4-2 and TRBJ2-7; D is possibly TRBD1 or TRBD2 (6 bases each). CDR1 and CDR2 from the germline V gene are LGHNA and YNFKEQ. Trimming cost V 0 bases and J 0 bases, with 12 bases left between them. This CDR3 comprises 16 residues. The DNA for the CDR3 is TGTGCCAGCAGCCAAGATCCAGGGGACTCCTCCTACGAGCAGTACTTC. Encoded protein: CASSQDPGDSSYEQYF.

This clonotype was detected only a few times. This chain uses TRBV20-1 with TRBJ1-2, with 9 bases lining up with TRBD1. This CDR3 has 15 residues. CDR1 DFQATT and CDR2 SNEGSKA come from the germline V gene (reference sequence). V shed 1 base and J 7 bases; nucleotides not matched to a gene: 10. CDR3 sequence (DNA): TGCAGTGCTAGAGCCCCTACCGGGACAGGGAGTGGCTACACCTTC. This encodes CSARAPTGTGSGYTF.

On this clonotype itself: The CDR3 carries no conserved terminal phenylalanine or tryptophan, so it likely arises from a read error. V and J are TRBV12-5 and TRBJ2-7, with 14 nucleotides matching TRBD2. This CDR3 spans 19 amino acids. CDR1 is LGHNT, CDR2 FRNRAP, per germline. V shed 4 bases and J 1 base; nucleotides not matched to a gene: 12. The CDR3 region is CASGWSGTSGSIRSYEQYL. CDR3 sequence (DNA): TGTGCTAGTGGTTGGAGCGGGACTAGCGGGAGTATTAGGTCCTACGAGCAGTACCTC.

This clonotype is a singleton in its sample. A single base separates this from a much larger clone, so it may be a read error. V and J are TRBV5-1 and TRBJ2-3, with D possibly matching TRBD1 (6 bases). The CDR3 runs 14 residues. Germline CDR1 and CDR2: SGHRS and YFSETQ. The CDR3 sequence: CASSLVQGTDTHYF. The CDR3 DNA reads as TGCGCCAGCAGCTTGGTACAGGGCACAGATACGCACTATTTT.

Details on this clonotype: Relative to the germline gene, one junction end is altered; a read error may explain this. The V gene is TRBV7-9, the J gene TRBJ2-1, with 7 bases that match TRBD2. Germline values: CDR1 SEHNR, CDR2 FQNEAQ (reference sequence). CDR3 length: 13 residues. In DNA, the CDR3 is TGTGCCAGCAGCGCGACTAGCTATAATGGGCAGCTCTTC. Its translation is CASSATSYNGQLF.

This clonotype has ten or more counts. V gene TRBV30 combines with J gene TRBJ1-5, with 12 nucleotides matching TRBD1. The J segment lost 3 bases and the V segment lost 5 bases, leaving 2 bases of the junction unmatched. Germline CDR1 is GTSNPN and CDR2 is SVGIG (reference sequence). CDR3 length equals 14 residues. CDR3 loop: CAWGTGGNNQPQHF. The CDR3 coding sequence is TGTGCCTGGGGGACAGGGGGCAACAATCAGCCCCAGCATTTT.

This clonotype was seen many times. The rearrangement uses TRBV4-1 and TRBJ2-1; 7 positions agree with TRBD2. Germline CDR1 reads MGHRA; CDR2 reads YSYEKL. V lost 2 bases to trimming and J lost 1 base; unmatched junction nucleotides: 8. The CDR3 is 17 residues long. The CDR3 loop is CASSQNQRGISYNEQFF. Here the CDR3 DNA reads TGCGCCAGCAGCCAAAACCAGCGGGGAATATCCTACAATGAGCAGTTCTTC.